These T cell receptor beta chains were read from a single sample in a study of T cell repertoires in cytomegalovirus infection. One entry per CDR3 protein results from TCRdb running MiXCR on the reads. The table has around 260,000 distinct CDR3 sequences, roughly 9.1% seen once. The source material was PBMCs. These receptors all stem from a human donor in good health (CMV status not recorded). Some clones in this sample may be carry-over from other donors' samples. The conserved cysteine and the conserved F or W are not part of the CDR3 here.

CDR3 protein	V gene	J gene
ASSYTPGAADRRGTEAF	TRBV6-6	TRBJ1-1
AISESDRVGGYT	TRBV10-3	TRBJ1-2
ASSPKGGGSPLH	TRBV7-2	TRBJ1-6
ASKRDASYNEQF	TRBV7-2	TRBJ2-1
ASSRQQGRNEQF	TRBV11-3	TRBJ2-1
ASRQTPNTNTEAF	TRBV7-2	TRBJ1-1
ASSRAGTNYNEQF	TRBV3-1	TRBJ2-1
ASTGGGDEQF	TRBV7-2	TRBJ2-1
ASSLAGGPADTQY	TRBV27	TRBJ2-3
ASSPLRNDKNIQY	TRBV18	TRBJ2-4
ASSLGAWGTEAF	TRBV7-2	TRBJ1-1
ASSPWPGWEQF	TRBV7-9	TRBJ2-1
ASSPGLQQYNEQF	TRBV7-2	TRBJ2-1
ASSHSGPQH	TRBV12-3/TRBV12-4	TRBJ1-5
ASSFTSGGTDTQY	TRBV7-9	TRBJ2-3
ASSYGAGGLYYGYT	TRBV6-5	TRBJ1-2
ASSRQGALGQF	TRBV7-2	TRBJ2-1
AIRLAGAFTDTQY	TRBV10-3	TRBJ2-3
SAQGGDEQY	TRBV29-1	TRBJ2-7
ASSPIGQGPSGSRRANVLT	TRBV7-2	TRBJ2-6
ASSGGRGEAF	TRBV19	TRBJ1-1
SARVPTSGGTDTQY	TRBV20-1	TRBJ2-3
ASRSPLQGNYGYT	TRBV7-2	TRBJ1-2
ASSTNRGTIGNEQF	TRBV19	TRBJ2-1